This TCR beta chain was observed in a study of beta chain features in type 1 diabetes. Investigators reverse transcribed all isolated RNA, so they sequenced expressed TCRB transcripts. Method: immunoSEQ multiplex PCR; TCRdb's copy keeps in-frame clones and lacks some. The table has about 150,000 clones, 8.5% to 10% seen once. On this clone itself: What it binds is not known. Other DNA sequences in this specimen translate into the identical CDR3.

From germline, CDR1 is KGHSH and CDR2 LQKENI. J gave up 3 bases and V 2 bases, and 3 bases lay outside the gene matches. The CDR3 is made up of 14 amino acids. Study findings and constraints: All four CD4+ subsets from Type 1 diabetes patients carried moderately but significantly shorter TCRB CDR3s.

This receptor was obtained from a woman aged 25 to 39 with type 1 diabetes. Sequenced input: central memory CD4+ T cells from blood. The V and J genes are TRBV18 and TRBJ2-7; 8 nucleotides agree with TRBD1. The CDR3 sequence: CASSPRDRGYEQYF. The CDR3 region has the DNA TGTGCCAGCTCACCAAGAGACAGGGGCTACGAGCAGTACTTC.